A selection of T cell receptor beta chains follows, all from one sample in a study of CD8 T cells in Susac syndrome. MiXCR, applied by TCRdb to the immunoSEQ multiplex PCR reads, yields one record per CDR3 protein. The top ten clones hold around 0.12% of a sample with about 160,000 distinct CDR3 sequences, approximately 95% of them seen once. The sequenced sample consisted of CD4+ T cells from PBMCs. These receptors were taken from a human donor with Susac syndrome. Both conserved end residues are part of each CDR3. The D gene is left open where the match is weak. Clone sizes are given selectively: once, few, many, or a class where the clone is expanded.

-	-	TRBV3-1	TRBJ2-1	CASSQEVWESNEQFF	TGTGCCAGCAGCCAAGAAGTGTGGGAATCAAATGAGCAGTTCTTC
once	-	TRBV4-3	TRBJ2-3	CASSQRIAEADTQYF	TGCGCCAGCAGCCAACGAATAGCGGAGGCAGATACGCAGTATTTT
-	-	TRBV7-9	TRBJ2-7	CASSWGASYEQYF	TGTGCCAGCAGCTGGGGGGCCTCCTACGAGCAGTACTTC
-	-	TRBV6-5	TRBJ1-6	CASCLGPGSPLHF	TGTGCCAGCTGTCTGGGGCCGGGATCACCCCTCCACTTT
-	TRBD2	TRBV5-1	TRBJ2-3	CASRAGGDTQYF	TGCGCCAGCAGGGCGGGAGGAGATACGCAGTATTTT
-	-	TRBV7-8	TRBJ2-5	CASSLGSRTDGTQYF	TGTGCCAGCAGCTTAGGATCCAGGACTGATGGGACCCAGTACTTC
-	-	TRBV28	TRBJ2-7	CASSLAGTTYEQYF	TGTGCCAGCAGTTTGGCCGGGACAACCTACGAGCAGTACTTC
-	-	TRBV7-2	TRBJ2-7	CASSLQQGAGEQYF	TGTGCCAGCAGCCTCCAACAAGGGGCCGGAGAGCAGTACTTC
-	TRBD2	TRBV4-1	TRBJ2-5	CASSQDISGLGETQYF	TGCGCCAGCAGCCAAGATATTTCGGGACTAGGGGAGACCCAGTACTTC
-	TRBD2	TRBV9	TRBJ2-7	CASSVGLAGVYEQYF	TGTGCCAGCAGCGTAGGGTTAGCGGGAGTCTACGAGCAGTACTTC
-	-	TRBV7-9	TRBJ2-3	CASSRRSDTQYF	TGTGCCAGCAGCCGCAGATCAGATACGCAGTATTTT
-	TRBD2	TRBV6-6	TRBJ2-2	CASSGGSRTGELFF	TGTGCCAGCAGCGGGGGGAGTCGCACCGGGGAGCTGTTTTTT
-	-	TRBV29-1	TRBJ2-1	CSVELRIYNEQFF	TGCAGCGTTGAACTGCGGATCTACAATGAGCAGTTCTTC
-	TRBD2	TRBV5-1	TRBJ2-3	CASSLWEGGQDTQYF	TGCGCCAGCAGCTTGTGGGAGGGAGGTCAAGATACGCAGTATTTT
-	-	TRBV9	TRBJ1-2	CASSGGPHNYGYTF	TGTGCCAGCAGCGGGGGACCGCATAACTATGGCTACACCTTC
-	-	TRBV20-1	TRBJ2-3	CSATPSGRPDTQYF	TGCAGTGCCACCCCCAGTGGTCGTCCAGATACGCAGTATTTT
once	-	TRBV5-6	TRBJ2-1	CASSLEGFYNEQFF	TGTGCCAGCAGCTTGGAGGGATTTTACAATGAGCAGTTCTTC
-	TRBD1	TRBV7-2	TRBJ1-5	CASSLIQGAQPQHF	TGTGCCAGCAGCTTAATCCAGGGGGCTCAGCCCCAGCATTTT
-	TRBD1	TRBV5-6	TRBJ1-2	CASSRQGANYGYTF	TGTGCCAGCAGTCGACAGGGGGCTAACTATGGCTACACCTTC
-	TRBD1	TRBV4-3	TRBJ1-2	CASSQATGGGYGYTF	TGCGCCAGCAGCCAAGCGACAGGGGGCGGGTATGGCTACACCTTC
-	-	TRBV4-3	TRBJ1-4	CASSQTGNEKLFF	TGCGCCAGCAGCCAAACAGGGAATGAAAAACTGTTTTTT
-	-	TRBV6-2/TRBV6-3	TRBJ2-2	CASSYKDVRFTGELFF	TGTGCCAGCAGTTATAAAGACGTCAGATTCACCGGGGAGCTGTTTTTT
-	TRBD2	TRBV20-1	TRBJ2-5	CSARLLAGETQYF	TGCAGTGCTAGGTTACTAGCGGGGGAGACCCAGTACTTC
-	TRBD2	TRBV7-9	TRBJ2-3	CASSSPSGRADTQYF	TGTGCCAGCAGCTCACCTAGCGGAAGGGCAGATACGCAGTATTTT
-	TRBD2	TRBV6-5	TRBJ2-1	CASSTLSGRENEQFF	TGTGCCAGCAGCACCCTATCTGGGAGGGAGAATGAGCAGTTCTTC
-	TRBD2	TRBV4-2	TRBJ2-3	CASSHVSGGGNSDTQYF	TGTGCCAGCAGCCACGTTAGCGGGGGGGGAAACTCAGATACGCAGTATTTT
-	-	TRBV9	TRBJ2-6	CASSARHTVSGANVLTF	TGTGCCAGCAGCGCCAGGCACACTGTCTCTGGGGCCAACGTCCTGACTTTC
-	-	TRBV4-1	TRBJ2-2	CASSQVNGELFF	TGCGCCAGCAGCCAAGTAAACGGGGAGCTGTTTTTT
-	-	TRBV4-3	TRBJ1-5	CASSQEEGRNQPQHF	TGCGCCAGCAGCCAAGAGGAGGGTCGTAATCAGCCCCAGCATTTT
-	-	TRBV19	TRBJ1-2	CASRGNPPSYGYTF	TGTGCCAGTAGGGGCAACCCTCCCAGCTATGGCTACACCTTC
-	-	TRBV30	TRBJ2-5	CAWSRGTHQETQYF	TGTGCCTGGAGTCGAGGGACTCACCAAGAGACCCAGTACTTC
-	-	TRBV12-3/TRBV12-4	TRBJ1-1	CASSLWVVTANTEAFF	TGTGCCAGCAGTTTATGGGTCGTGACGGCGAACACTGAAGCTTTCTTT
-	-	TRBV28	TRBJ1-1	CASTVTGQEKKAFF	TGTGCCAGCACCGTCACCGGCCAGGAGAAAAAAGCTTTCTTT
-	-	TRBV4-3	TRBJ1-6	CASSQAFVGGSPLHF	TGCGCCAGCAGCCAAGCGTTCGTGGGCGGATCACCCCTCCACTTT
-	-	TRBV30	TRBJ1-4	CAWTAGPEKLFF	TGTGCCTGGACCGCGGGACCCGAAAAACTGTTTTTT
-	-	TRBV12-3/TRBV12-4	TRBJ1-5	CASSLGDRLSQPQHF	TGTGCCAGCAGTTTAGGGGACCGTTTGTCTCAGCCCCAGCATTTT
-	TRBD1	TRBV7-8	TRBJ1-5	CASSLLQGASQPQHF	TGTGCCAGCAGCTTACTACAGGGGGCTTCCCAGCCCCAGCATTTT
-	-	TRBV20-1	TRBJ2-2	CSARDVEGSGELFF	TGCAGTGCTAGAGATGTCGAGGGGTCCGGGGAGCTGTTTTTT
few	TRBD1	TRBV6-5	TRBJ1-2	CASSPGQLYGYTF	TGTGCCAGCAGCCCGGGACAGCTGTATGGCTACACCTTC
-	-	TRBV30	TRBJ2-6	CAWIGQSSGANVLTF	TGTGCCTGGATTGGACAGAGCTCTGGGGCCAACGTCCTGACTTTC
-	-	TRBV12-3/TRBV12-4	TRBJ2-5	CASSRGGGQETQYF	TGTGCCAGCAGCCGTGGTGGGGGTCAAGAGACCCAGTACTTC
-	-	TRBV9	TRBJ2-1	CASSVDNEQFF	TGTGCCAGCAGCGTCGACAATGAGCAGTTCTTC
-	TRBD2	TRBV7-8	TRBJ2-7	CASSLGAGGYEQYF	TGTGCCAGCAGCTTAGGGGCGGGGGGTTACGAGCAGTACTTC
-	TRBD1	TRBV5-4	TRBJ2-5	CASSPGQGKETQYF	TGTGCCAGCAGTCCGGGACAGGGGAAAGAGACCCAGTACTTC
-	TRBD1	TRBV29-1	TRBJ1-2	CSVDDRGVYTF	TGCAGCGTTGATGACAGGGGGGTCTACACCTTC
-	-	TRBV7-9	TRBJ2-7	CASSLAGLWATYEQYF	TGTGCCAGCAGCTTAGCTGGACTGTGGGCCACCTACGAGCAGTACTTC
-	TRBD1	TRBV29-1	TRBJ1-1	CSVPQGAGGGTEAFF	TGCAGCGTTCCACAGGGGGCGGGAGGTGGCACTGAAGCTTTCTTT
-	TRBD2	TRBV18	TRBJ2-7	CASSRSGTSGREQYF	TGTGCCAGCTCACGATCCGGGACTAGCGGGAGAGAGCAGTACTTC
-	-	TRBV11-2	TRBJ2-5	CASSRAGVKETQYF	TGTGCCAGCAGCAGGGCAGGGGTGAAAGAGACCCAGTACTTC
-	TRBD1	TRBV6-6	TRBJ1-2	CASRIPGQNYGYTF	TGTGCCAGCAGGATCCCGGGACAGAACTATGGCTACACCTTC
once	TRBD1	TRBV29-1	TRBJ2-4	CSVVDRGYIQYF	TGCAGCGTCGTTGACAGGGGTTACATTCAGTACTTC
-	-	TRBV12-3/TRBV12-4	TRBJ1-2	CASSFARGGPAGYTF	TGTGCCAGCAGTTTTGCGAGGGGGGGCCCTGCTGGCTACACCTTC
-	-	TRBV9	TRBJ1-2	CASSVEQNYGYTF	TGTGCCAGCAGCGTAGAACAAAACTATGGCTACACCTTC
-	-	TRBV2	TRBJ2-5	CAGGRETQYF	TGTGCCGGGGGTAGGGAGACCCAGTACTTC
-	TRBD1	TRBV29-1	TRBJ1-1	CSVWGGKTGLSGTLNTEAFF	TGCAGCGTTTGGGGGGGAAAGACAGGGCTAAGCGGGACGCTAAACACTGAAGCTTTCTTT
-	-	TRBV4-3	TRBJ2-5	CASSQDRVGGETQYF	TGCGCCAGCAGCCAAGATCGGGTCGGGGGAGAGACCCAGTACTTC
once	-	TRBV7-3	TRBJ2-1	CASSLRPGNEQFF	TGTGCCAGCAGCTTACGTCCCGGGAATGAGCAGTTCTTC
-	-	TRBV9	TRBJ2-4	CASSVEEGRNIQYF	TGTGCCAGCAGCGTAGAGGAGGGCCGGAACATTCAGTACTTC